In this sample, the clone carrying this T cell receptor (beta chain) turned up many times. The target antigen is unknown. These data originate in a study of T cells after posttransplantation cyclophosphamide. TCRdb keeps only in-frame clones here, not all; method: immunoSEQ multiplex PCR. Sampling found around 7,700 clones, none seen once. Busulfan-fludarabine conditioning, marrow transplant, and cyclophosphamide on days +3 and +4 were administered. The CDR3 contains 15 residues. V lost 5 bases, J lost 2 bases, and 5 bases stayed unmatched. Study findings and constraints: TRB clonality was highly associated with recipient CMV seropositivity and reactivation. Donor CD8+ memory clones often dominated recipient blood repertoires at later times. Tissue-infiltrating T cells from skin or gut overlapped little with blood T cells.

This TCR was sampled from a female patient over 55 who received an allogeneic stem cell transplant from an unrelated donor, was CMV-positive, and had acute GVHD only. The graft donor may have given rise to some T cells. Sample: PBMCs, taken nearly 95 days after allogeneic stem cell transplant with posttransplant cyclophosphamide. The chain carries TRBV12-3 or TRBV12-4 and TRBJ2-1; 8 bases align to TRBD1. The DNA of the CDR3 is TGTGCCAGCAGTCTCGGACAGGGACCCTACAATGAGCAGTTCTTC. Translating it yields CASSLGQGPYNEQFF.